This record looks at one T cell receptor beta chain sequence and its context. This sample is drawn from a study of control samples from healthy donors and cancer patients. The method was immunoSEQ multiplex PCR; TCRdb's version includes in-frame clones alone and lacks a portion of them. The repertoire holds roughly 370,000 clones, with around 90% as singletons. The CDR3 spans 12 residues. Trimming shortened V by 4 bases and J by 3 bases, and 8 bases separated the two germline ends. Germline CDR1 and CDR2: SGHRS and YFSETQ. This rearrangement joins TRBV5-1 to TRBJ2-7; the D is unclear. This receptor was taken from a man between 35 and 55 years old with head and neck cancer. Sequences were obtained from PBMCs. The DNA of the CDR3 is TGCGCCAGCAGCGCGGATCTCTACGAGCAGTACTTC. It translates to CASSADLYEQYF.